Detailed here is one T cell receptor (beta chain). The antigen is not known. Isolated RNA was reverse transcribed in full, so expressed TCRB transcripts were sequenced. Data came from immunoSEQ multiplex PCR; TCRdb stores just in-frame clones and leaves some out. There are some 150,000 clones in the sample; 9% to 10% occur only once, and about 0.6% lies in the top ten. The sample comes from a study of beta chain features in type 1 diabetes. Study findings and constraints: Resolution of whether HLA type affects TCRB rearrangement was not achieved here. Sampled from patients, naive, central memory and Treg TCRB repertoires appeared more similar than those sampled from healthy donors. Type 1 diabetes patients had fewer VDJ junction insertions and more deletions. A PCR bias possibly favoring shorter templates would apply equally to patients and controls.

The CDR3 extends over 14 amino acids. Germline CDR1 reads SGHNT; CDR2 reads YYREEE (reference sequence). The germline V and J ends were trimmed by 4 bases and 1 base, with 10 bases remaining between them. This clonotype was sampled from a middle-aged woman in good health. V is TRBV5-4 and J is TRBJ2-3; no firm D call. Input material: central memory CD4+ T cells from blood. The CDR3 reads CASSQGVGTDTQYF. Written as DNA, the CDR3 is TGTGCCAGCAGCCAAGGAGTCGGCACAGATACGCAGTATTTT.